A single sample is the source of the 29 T cell receptor beta chains below, sequenced in a study of beta chain features in type 1 diabetes. Isolated RNA was reverse transcribed in full, so expressed TCRB transcripts were sequenced. Data came from immunoSEQ multiplex PCR; TCRdb stores just in-frame clones and leaves some out. The table records 200,000 to 250,000 clones, around 10% of them present only once. Sequenced sample: naive CD4+ T cells from blood. Receptors originate from a woman aged 18 to 35 in good health.

The chain links TRBV19 to TRBJ1-2; 10 bases line up with TRBD1. CDR1 is LNHDA, CDR2 SQIVND, per germline (reference sequence). This CDR3 is built from 16 residues. V gave up 3 bases and J gave up 4 bases; unmatched junction bases: 8. CDR3 region: CASSIPDRGLFYGYTF. In nucleotides, the CDR3 is TGTGCCAGTAGTATTCCAGACAGGGGGCTGTTCTATGGCTACACCTTC.

In its sample, this clone was seen a few times. The V call is TRBV5-6, the J call TRBJ2-7; 10 bases are a match to TRBD1. This CDR3 spans 15 amino acids. V was clipped by 4 bases and J by 3 bases; unmatched bases: 7. Germline CDR1 reads SGHDT; CDR2 reads YYEEEE. In DNA, the CDR3 is TGTGCCAGCAGCCCCGTGACAGGGGGCCGCTACGAGCAGTACTTC. It translates to CASSPVTGGRYEQYF.

V is TRBV7-8 and J is TRBJ2-2; D call uncertain. Germline V gene data show CDR1 as SGHVS and CDR2 as FQNEAQ. The CDR3 is 15 residues long. V was clipped by 7 bases and J by 5 bases, with 17 bases between them. The CDR3 spells CASTHLRFPTGELFF. The CDR3 DNA reads as TGTGCCAGCACCCATTTGAGGTTCCCGACCGGGGAGCTGTTTTTT.

In this sample, this clone turned up a few times. The J gene is TRBJ2-2, the V gene TRBV6-1; D not resolved. V lost 6 bases, J lost 4 bases, and 6 bases lay in between. This CDR3 region has 12 residues. Germline-derived CDR1 and CDR2 are MNHNS and SASEGT. The CDR3 DNA follows: TGTGCCAGCAGATCGGTCACCGGGGAGCTGTTTTTT. The encoded protein is CASRSVTGELFF.

This clone was detected a few times. The chain recombines TRBV2 with TRBJ1-5; the match to TRBD1 covers 7 bases. Germline lookup yields CDR1 SNHLY and CDR2 FYNNEI. Losses at the gene ends were 6 bases for V and 1 base for J; bases not matched to a gene: 9. The CDR3 consists of 16 residues. The CDR3: CASRRRQGGSNQPQHF. The CDR3 DNA reads as TGTGCCAGCAGACGCCGACAGGGAGGAAGCAATCAGCCCCAGCATTTT.

In this sample, this clone turned up a few times. DNA for the CDR3: TGTGCCAGCAGTGACACGCGGACAAATTACAATGAGCAGTTCTTC. It encodes CASSDTRTNYNEQFF. The chain carries TRBV14 and TRBJ2-1, with D possibly matching TRBD1 (5 bases). Germline CDR1 is SGHDN and CDR2 is FVKESK. V gave up 6 bases and J gave up 4 bases, with 16 bases separating them. CDR3 length equals 15 residues.

This clone was recorded a few times. The chain links TRBV13 to TRBJ1-1, with a possible D match to TRBD1 (5 bases). The germline CDR1 and CDR2 sequences are PRHDT and FYEKMQ (reference sequence). The CDR3 runs 13 residues. V was cut by 2 bases and J by 7 bases, with 11 bases left in between. CDR3 nucleotide sequence: TGTGCCAGCAGCTTAATCGGGCAGGGTGAAGCTTTCTTT. Protein product: CASSLIGQGEAFF.

This clone was found a few times. The chain joins TRBV9 to TRBJ2-3, with D unresolved. The CDR3 has 16 residues. Trimming removed 0 bases from V and 0 bases from J, with 11 bases in between. CDR1 SGDLS and CDR2 YYNGEE come from the germline V gene. Written as DNA, the CDR3 is TGTGCCAGCAGCGTAGGCGGCGGAGCTAGCACAGATACGCAGTATTTT. It is translated as CASSVGGGASTDTQYF.

The rearrangement uses TRBV5-1 and TRBJ2-5; D remains ambiguous. The DNA end lines up better with TRBJ2-7; the J call may be wrong. Looked up from germline, CDR1 is SGHRS and CDR2 is YFSETQ. The CDR3 spans 12 residues. The CDR3 loop reads CASSLADYEQYF. CDR3 nucleotides: TGCGCCAGCAGCTTGGCCGACTACGAGCAGTACTTC.

This clone has at least ten counts. The genes are TRBV30 and TRBJ2-5; D is uncertain. CDR3 length: 13 residues. Germline CDR1 is GTSNPN and CDR2 is SVGIG (reference sequence). V lost 4 bases, J lost 4 bases, and 13 bases lay in between. The CDR3: CAWNHQFSETQYF. The CDR3 bases are TGTGCCTGGAATCATCAGTTCTCAGAGACCCAGTACTTC.

The chain has TRBV7-9 and TRBJ1-1; weak D call: TRBD1 (6 bases). The CDR3 runs 15 residues. Germline V gene data show CDR1 as SEHNR and CDR2 as FQNEAQ (reference sequence). The germline V and J ends were trimmed by 5 bases and 4 bases, with 17 bases remaining between them. The CDR3 spells CASSLSGGLGTEAFF. CDR3 sequence (DNA): TGTGCCAGCAGCCTCTCGGGGGGGCTGGGCACTGAAGCTTTCTTT.

This clone was seen a few times. This sequence joins TRBV5-1 and TRBJ2-3, with D unresolved. Germline loops: CDR1 SGHRS, CDR2 YFSETQ. The CDR3 sequence is 13 residues long. V lost 1 base, J lost 6 bases, and 9 bases lay in between. The CDR3 DNA reads TGCGCCAGCAGCTTGCAAAGTAGTGATACGCAGTATTTT. Protein: CASSLQSSDTQYF.

This sequence joins TRBV5-1 and TRBJ1-4, with D possibly TRBD1 on 6 matching bases. The germline V and J ends were trimmed by 4 bases and 8 bases, with 15 bases remaining between them. CDR3 length: 14 amino acids. CDR1 is SGHRS, CDR2 YFSETQ, per germline. The CDR3 loop is CASSEGHGREKLFF. CDR3 in DNA: TGCGCCAGCAGCGAGGGACACGGCCGAGAAAAACTGTTTTTT.

The chain employs TRBV6-5 and TRBJ1-1; no clear D gene. Germline CDR1 and CDR2: MNHEY and SVGAGI. The CDR3 consists of 13 residues. V was cut by 2 bases and J by 10 bases, with 14 bases left in between. The CDR3 is CASSYEGTQGAFF. The CDR3 nucleotides are TGTGCCAGCAGTTACGAGGGAACCCAAGGAGCTTTCTTT.

This sequence joins TRBV30 and TRBJ1-5; no firm D call. With 5 bases removed from V and 0 bases from J, the gap between germline ends came to 11 bases. The CDR3 has 14 amino acids. CDR1 and CDR2 from the germline V gene are GTSNPN and SVGIG (reference sequence). The CDR3 here is CAWASGSSNQPQHF. The CDR3 DNA reads as TGTGCCTGGGCCTCCGGGTCTAGCAATCAGCCCCAGCATTTT.

The chain employs TRBV5-1 and TRBJ2-1; 11 positions agree with TRBD2. J gave up 9 bases and V 3 bases, and 11 bases lay outside the gene matches. The germline V gene encodes CDR1 SGHRS and CDR2 YFSETQ. The CDR3 extends over 16 amino acids. The CDR3 spells CASSSTSLAGEGEQFF. As DNA, the CDR3 is TGCGCCAGCAGCTCCACCTCACTAGCGGGAGAGGGTGAGCAGTTCTTC.

The chain has TRBV5-1 and TRBJ2-1; 13 bases are a match to TRBD2. CDR3 length: 18 amino acids. Germline CDR1 reads SGHRS; CDR2 reads YFSETQ. Unmatched junction bases numbered 12, after V lost 0 bases and J lost 9 bases. The CDR3 coding sequence is TGCGCCAGCAGCTTGGTACTAGCGGGGGGGTCGGGGTCGGGTGAGCAGTTCTTC. Residues: CASSLVLAGGSGSGEQFF.

The V call is TRBV7-9, the J call TRBJ2-1, with 11 bases lining up with TRBD1. From germline, CDR1 is SEHNR and CDR2 FQNEAQ (reference sequence). This CDR3 spans 15 amino acids. J was trimmed by 8 bases and V by 6 bases; bases with no gene match: 9. In DNA, the CDR3 is TGTGCCAGCAGTAGCCCGGGACAGGGGGTAGATGAGCAGTTCTTC. This gives the protein CASSSPGQGVDEQFF.

The rearrangement joins TRBV7-8 to TRBJ2-7; the D gene is possibly TRBD2 (5 bases). V was trimmed by 5 bases and J by 3 bases, leaving 14 bases between them. Germline V gene sequence: CDR1 SGHVS, CDR2 FQNEAQ. The CDR3 sequence is 14 residues long. CDR3 amino acids: CASSRGGGYYEQYF. DNA for the CDR3: TGTGCCAGCAGCCGGGGTGGCGGCTACTACGAGCAGTACTTC.

In its sample, this clone was seen a few times. DNA of the CDR3: TGTGCCAGCAACCGGGACAGTAACTATGGCTACACCTTC. This encodes CASNRDSNYGYTF. The chain employs TRBV2 and TRBJ1-2; 7 bases match TRBD1. The germline CDR1 and CDR2 sequences are SNHLY and FYNNEI. The V and J ends lost 7 bases and 1 base, in that order; junction bases with no gene match: 3. The CDR3 has 13 amino acids.

The genes are TRBV5-1 and TRBJ2-7; 8 bases are a match to TRBD1. The CDR3 loop spans 16 amino acids. Per the germline V gene, CDR1 is SGHRS and CDR2 is YFSETQ. The trim removed 4 bases at V and 3 bases at J, leaving 12 bases unmatched. The CDR3 DNA sequence: TGCGCCAGCAGCCAAAGGTCGGGACAGGAGGGCTACGAGCAGTACTTC. Its translation is CASSQRSGQEGYEQYF.

This clone showed up just a few times. The chain carries TRBV5-1 and TRBJ2-2, with 7 bases that match TRBD2. The CDR3 covers 14 residues. Germline lookup yields CDR1 SGHRS and CDR2 YFSETQ. With V trimmed by 4 bases and J by 10 bases, 10 bases remained unmatched. The CDR3, as DNA: TGCGCCAGCAGCAATAGCGGGTCGCCCTTGGAGCTGTTTTTT. Translated: CASSNSGSPLELFF.

This chain links TRBV5-1 with TRBJ1-1; 10 bases line up with TRBD1. With V trimmed by 0 bases and J by 7 bases, 3 bases remained unmatched. Germline V lookup: CDR1 SGHRS, CDR2 YFSETQ. This CDR3 comprises 14 residues. The CDR3, as DNA: TGCGCCAGCAGCTTGGGCGACAGGGGGCTTGAAGCTTTCTTT. Its translation is CASSLGDRGLEAFF.

The table lists this clone with many counts. V gene TRBV4-1 combines with J gene TRBJ2-7, with D possibly TRBD1 on 6 matching bases. The germline V gene encodes CDR1 MGHRA and CDR2 YSYEKL. The CDR3 spans 14 residues. The germline V and J ends were trimmed by 0 bases and 2 bases, with 8 bases remaining between them. This CDR3 reads CASSQEQGAYEQYF. The CDR3 DNA is TGCGCCAGCAGCCAAGAACAGGGCGCCTACGAGCAGTACTTC.

This clone was counted only a few times. The genes are TRBV21-1 and TRBJ1-2. TRBV21-1 is an annotated pseudogene. This CDR3 contains 10 residues. CDR3 residues: CAGLIYGYTF. The CDR3 nucleotides read TGTGCCGGACTGATATATGGCTACACCTTC.

The V call is TRBV5-4, the J call TRBJ2-1; 8 positions match TRBD2. CDR3 size: 15 residues. V lost 4 bases to trimming and J lost 0 bases; unmatched junction nucleotides: 3. CDR1 and CDR2 (germline): SGHNT, YYREEE (reference sequence). CDR3 nucleotide sequence: TGTGCCAGCAGCATAGCGGGACACTCCTACAATGAGCAGTTCTTC. Protein sequence: CASSIAGHSYNEQFF.

This chain uses TRBV2 with TRBJ1-1, with D unresolved. The CDR3 consists of 14 residues. CDR1 and CDR2 from the germline V gene are SNHLY and FYNNEI. Trimming took 6 bases from V and 5 from J, leaving 16 bases between them. CDR3 DNA sequence: TGTGCCAGCAGGACACCATCGGCTGGGACTGAAGCTTTCTTT. This codes for CASRTPSAGTEAFF.

The V gene is TRBV4-2, the J gene TRBJ2-1; D is undetermined. Germline V gives CDR1 LGHNA, CDR2 YNFKEQ. CDR3 size: 15 residues. V was cut by 5 bases and J by 0 bases, with 11 bases left in between. This CDR3 reads CASSFQRSSYNEQFF. For the CDR3, the DNA is TGTGCCAGCAGCTTCCAGAGGAGCTCCTACAATGAGCAGTTCTTC.

The chain uses TRBV9 and TRBJ1-2; no definite D call. Between the trimmed V and J ends, which lost 0 bases and 2 bases, there was a span of 11 bases. CDR1 is SGDLS, CDR2 YYNGEE, per germline. CDR3 length equals 15 residues. CDR3 in amino acids: CASSVVGRENYGYTF. CDR3 DNA: TGTGCCAGCAGCGTAGTAGGGAGAGAGAACTATGGCTACACCTTC.